This T cell receptor (beta chain) was retrieved from a study of T-cell reconstitution after alpha-beta-depleted transplantation in children. For TCRbeta, the library was prepared with unique molecular identifiers. From the PCR reads, TCRdb called clonotypes with MiXCR, one entry per CDR3 protein. The sample has 250,000 to 300,000 distinct CDR3 sequences; approximately 7.3% are singletons. The CDR3 runs to 14 residues. V shed 2 bases and J shed 3 bases, with 11 bases lying between them. This clonotype has a count of ten or more. Its antigen is not known. Study-wide points: Newly generated T cells supplied most T-cell counts and diversity one year post-transplant. After transplant, high TCRbeta diversity at day 60 in some patients arose from surviving recipient T cells and thymic progenitors.

Source: peripheral blood, taken 360 days after TCRalphabeta/CD19-depleted stem cell transplant. The TCR originated in a female patient aged 2-15 years who had a stem cell transplant for Fanconi anemia, so the T cells may come from the graft donor. The chain employs TRBV12-3 or TRBV12-4 and TRBJ2-7, with D unclear. Here the CDR3 reads CASSLSGYGYEQYF. In DNA form, the CDR3 reads TGTGCCAGCAGTTTATCCGGGTATGGCTACGAGCAGTACTTC.